This TCR beta chain originates from a study of T cell responses to AZD1222 COVID-19 vaccine. The wider study: Pooling covered second doses at about 4 or about 12 weeks. Regarding the study as a whole: Reports say nearly half of spike-specific TCRs go after unmutated variant regions.

Data came from immunoSEQ multiplex PCR; TCRdb stores just in-frame clones and leaves some out. This sample yields some 100,000 clones, of which 75% to 90% are seen a single time; roughly 5.3% belongs to the top ten. The CDR3 runs 13 residues. The V segment lost 8 bases and the J segment 8 bases; nucleotides outside the gene matches: 7. CDR1 is ENHRY and CDR2 is SYGVKD in the germline V gene. Of note for this clone: What it binds is unknown.

This clonotype originated in an adult in good health. The sequencing here drew on peripheral blood, taken on day 0 of AZD1222 vaccination. The chain joins TRBV10-3 to TRBJ2-1; 9 bases align to TRBD1. This chain's CDR3 is CAILEGDRDEQFF. DNA of the CDR3: TGTGCCATCTTGGAGGGGGACAGGGATGAGCAGTTCTTC.